The next 25 T cell receptor beta chains were all read from a single sample in a study of shared T cell receptors in the human thymus. The method was immunoSEQ multiplex PCR; TCRdb's version includes in-frame clones alone and lacks a portion of them. The table lists 55,000 to 75,000 clones, roughly 96% of them singletons, with approximately 0.03% in the top ten. Specimen: thymocytes. Receptor source: a human donor.

The gene calls are TRBV7-2 and TRBJ1-1; 8 bases line up with TRBD1. The CDR3 loop spans 14 amino acids. The germline V gene encodes CDR1 SGHTA and CDR2 FQGNSA. Trimming took 6 bases from V and 1 from J; bases not matched to a gene: 4. The CDR3 loop reads CASSSGGANTEAFF. DNA for the CDR3: TGTGCCAGCAGTTCAGGGGGCGCGAACACTGAAGCTTTCTTT. Full variable domain (remainder filled in from reference TRBV7-2 and TRBJ1-1): GAGVSQSPSNKVTEKGKDVELRCDPISGHTALYWYRQSLGQGLEFLIYFQGNSAPDKSGLPSDRFSAERTGGSVSTLTIQRTQQEDSAVYLCASSSGGANTEAFFGQGTRLTVV.

The chain couples TRBV7-6 to TRBJ1-1; D call uncertain. V lost 0 bases and J 2 bases, leaving 7 bases between the germline ends. The CDR3 is made up of 14 amino acids. CDR1 and CDR2 from the germline V gene are SGHVS and FNYEAQ. For the CDR3, the DNA is TGTGCCAGCAGCTTAGCGATTCGTAACACTGAAGCTTTCTTT. Residues: CASSLAIRNTEAFF. Full variable domain (outside the CDR3, taken from reference TRBV7-6 and TRBJ1-1): GAGVSQSPRYKVTKRGQDVALRCDPISGHVSLYWYRQALGQGPEFLTYFNYEAQQDKSGLPNDRFSAERPEGSISTLTIQRTEQRDSAMYRCASSLAIRNTEAFFGQGTRLTVV.

This chain uses TRBV10-3 with TRBJ2-1; 10 nucleotides agree with TRBD2. The germline V gene encodes CDR1 ENHRY and CDR2 SYGVKD. V shed 0 bases, J shed 7 bases, and the junction held 6 bases outside the gene matches. There are 16 residues in the CDR3. The CDR3 DNA reads TGTGCCATCAGTGAGTCGAACGGACTAGCGGATAATGAGCAGTTCTTC. Protein sequence: CAISESNGLADNEQFF.

The rearrangement uses TRBV14 and TRBJ2-5; D might be TRBD2 (7 bases). V was pared by 1 base and J by 3 bases, with 15 bases between. The length of the CDR3 is 16 residues. CDR1 and CDR2 (germline): SGHDN, FVKESK. CDR3 protein: CASSQGGGHQKETQYF. The CDR3 coding sequence is TGTGCCAGCAGCCAAGGGGGGGGACACCAAAAAGAGACCCAGTACTTC.

This chain joins TRBV5-1 and TRBJ2-2, with 14 positions matching TRBD2. V trimming: 4 bases; J trimming: 6 bases; junction bases outside the gene matches: 17. The CDR3 is 20 amino acids. The germline V gene encodes CDR1 SGHRS and CDR2 YFSETQ. The CDR3 region is CASSINTGTSGGAGAGELFF. DNA for the CDR3: TGCGCCAGCAGCATAAACACCGGGACTAGCGGGGGCGCGGGTGCCGGGGAGCTGTTTTTT. The whole variable domain, filled in from reference TRBV5-1 and TRBJ2-2, reads KAGVTQTPRYLIKTRGQQVTLSCSPISGHRSVSWYQQTPGQGLQFLFEYFSETQRNKGNFPGRFSGRQFSNSRSEMNVSTLELGDSALYLCASSINTGTSGGAGAGELFFGEGSRLTVL.

The rearrangement links TRBV5-1 to TRBJ1-4; D is uncertain. From germline, CDR1 is SGHRS and CDR2 YFSETQ. The CDR3 runs to 13 residues. Deletions cut 2 bases from V and 5 bases from J, with 7 bases between. Written as DNA, the CDR3 is TGCGCCAGCAGCTTAAGAGGAAATGAAAAACTGTTTTTT. This sequence encodes CASSLRGNEKLFF.

V is TRBV4-2 and J is TRBJ1-2; tentatively, D is TRBD1 (6 bases). V was cut by 1 base and J by 4 bases, with 22 bases left in between. From germline, CDR1 is LGHNA and CDR2 YNFKEQ. CDR3 length equals 18 residues. CDR3 nucleotides: TGTGCCAGCAGCCAAGCCCACAGTCAGGGGCCTCTGGCCTATGGCTACACCTTC. This codes for CASSQAHSQGPLAYGYTF.

The chain couples TRBV27 to TRBJ1-2; D unclear. The CDR3 has 13 residues. Germline loops: CDR1 MNHEY, CDR2 SMNVEV (reference sequence). V was cut by 5 bases and J by 3 bases, with 10 bases left in between. CDR3 sequence: CASSDKPYYGYTF. For the CDR3, the DNA is TGTGCCAGCAGTGACAAACCCTACTATGGCTACACCTTC.

This clone was seen once. The chain joins TRBV5-6 to TRBJ1-3, with 10 bases identical to TRBD1. This CDR3 is 16 amino acids long. Germline V gene lookup returns CDR1 SGHDT and CDR2 YYEEEE. J lost 5 bases, V lost 0 bases, and 5 bases had no gene match. CDR3 nucleotide sequence: TGTGCCAGCAGCTTGGGGGGACAGGGGTACCGAAACACCATATATTTT. It codes for CASSLGGQGYRNTIYF.

The chain links TRBV7-8 to TRBJ1-1; 10 nucleotides agree with TRBD1. Germline V gene sequence: CDR1 SGHVS, CDR2 FQNEAQ. With 0 bases clipped from V and 3 bases from J, the junction kept 7 bases outside the gene matches. The CDR3 runs to 17 residues. The CDR3 region has the DNA TGTGCCAGCAGCTTAGCGTCGGTCGGGACAGGGGACACTGAAGCTTTCTTT. Protein product: CASSLASVGTGDTEAFF.

The chain combines TRBV4-1 with TRBJ2-7; tentative D call: TRBD2 (6 bases). This CDR3 has 12 residues. The germline V and J ends were trimmed by 1 base and 7 bases, with 8 bases remaining between them. Germline values: CDR1 MGHRA, CDR2 YSYEKL. The CDR3 region has the DNA TGCGCCAGCAGCCAAGGTGCGGGAGAGCAGTACTTC. Translating gives CASSQGAGEQYF.

The V call is TRBV18, the J call TRBJ2-1; D is unclear. Between the trimmed V and J ends, which lost 0 bases and 4 bases, there was a span of 10 bases. CDR1 and CDR2 (germline): KGHSH, LQKENI. The CDR3 consists of 15 residues. CDR3 residues: CASSPPPAPYNEQFF. Here the CDR3 DNA reads TGTGCCAGCTCACCACCGCCGGCACCGTACAATGAGCAGTTCTTC.

V is TRBV4-3 and J is TRBJ2-1; D might be TRBD1 (6 bases). CDR3 length: 19 residues. Trimming took 2 bases from V and 9 from J, leaving 29 bases between them. CDR1 is LGHNA, CDR2 YSLEER, per germline. The CDR3 DNA reads TGCGCCAGCAGCCAAAAGATCGGACAGTCGTCTAGGCTCGGCGCTGAGCAGTTCTTC. Translated: CASSQKIGQSSRLGAEQFF.

The V gene is TRBV6-4, the J gene TRBJ2-7, with D unclear. Germline lookup yields CDR1 MRHNA and CDR2 SNTAGT. This CDR3 region has 16 residues. V lost 1 base to trimming and J lost 0 bases, with 13 bases between them. The CDR3 DNA is TGTGCCAGCAGTGACTGCATCGAAAATCCCTCCTACGAGCAGTACTTC. Translating gives CASSDCIENPSYEQYF.

This clone came up a few times. The rearrangement links TRBV5-4 to TRBJ1-6, with a tentative D call TRBD1 (6 bases). V was cut by 2 bases and J by 7 bases, with 13 bases left in between. In germline, CDR1 is SGHNT, CDR2 YYREEE (reference sequence). This CDR3 comprises 15 residues. CDR3 sequence: CASSFGGVRNSPLHF. CDR3 coding DNA: TGTGCCAGCAGCTTCGGGGGCGTGAGAAATTCACCCCTCCACTTT.

The chain joins TRBV7-2 to TRBJ2-7, with D possibly TRBD2 on 5 matching bases. Germline CDR1 and CDR2: SGHTA and FQGNSA. The CDR3 is 13 residues long. V lost 4 bases, J lost 2 bases, and 9 bases lay in between. The CDR3 here is CASSSGCTYEQYF. The CDR3 coding sequence is TGTGCCAGCAGCTCGGGGTGTACCTACGAGCAGTACTTC.

The V call is TRBV6-5, the J call TRBJ1-1, with 8 bases that match TRBD1. The germline V gene encodes CDR1 MNHEY and CDR2 SVGAGI. After removal of 7 bases from V and 3 bases from J, the junction contained 10 bases not matched to a gene. This CDR3 has 15 residues. Written as DNA, the CDR3 is TGTGCCAGCACCGACAAGGGACAGGCAGACACTGAAGCTTTCTTT. It translates to CASTDKGQADTEAFF.

The chain couples TRBV7-2 to TRBJ2-2, with 9 bases that match TRBD2. Germline V CDR1 and CDR2: SGHTA, FQGNSA. J was trimmed by 7 bases and V by 2 bases; bases with no gene match: 8. The CDR3 totals 16 residues. The DNA of the CDR3 is TGTGCCAGCAGCTTACCTAGCGGGGCCCCAGACGGGGAGCTGTTTTTT. Residues: CASSLPSGAPDGELFF.

The chain recombines TRBV4-3 with TRBJ1-2, with a weak D call TRBD1 (5 bases). CDR3 length: 15 amino acids. Trimming took off 0 bases at V and 0 bases at J, with 8 bases between the two ends. Germline V gene lookup returns CDR1 LGHNA and CDR2 YSLEER. The CDR3 coding sequence is TGCGCCAGCAGCCAAGATTCAGGGACTAACTATGGCTACACCTTC. It yields the protein CASSQDSGTNYGYTF.

The chain employs TRBV13 and TRBJ2-2; TRBD2 matches at 14 bases. The J segment lost 1 base and the V segment lost 4 bases, leaving 5 bases of the junction unmatched. Germline V gene data show CDR1 as PRHDT and CDR2 as FYEKMQ (reference sequence). This CDR3 has 18 amino acids. CDR3 nucleotide sequence: TGTGCCAGCAGCTCCGGACTAGCGGGGGGCCTGAACACCGGGGAGCTGTTTTTT. This codes for CASSSGLAGGLNTGELFF.

The genes are TRBV11-2 and TRBJ2-1; TRBD2 aligns across 15 bases. Germline V gene sequence: CDR1 SGHAT, CDR2 FQNNGV. V was clipped by 5 bases and J by 7 bases; unmatched bases: 15. This CDR3 is built from 19 residues. The DNA for the CDR3 is TGTGCCAGCAGCCCGGGACTAGCGGGGGGCATTAATTTGGGGAATGAGCAGTTCTTC. This gives the protein CASSPGLAGGINLGNEQFF.

Here the CDR3 DNA reads TGTGCCAGCAGCGCTGGGACAGGTCCTGGAAACACCATATATTTT. Its translation is CASSAGTGPGNTIYF. The V and J genes are TRBV9 and TRBJ1-3; TRBD1 matches 8 bases. The CDR3 is made up of 15 amino acids. V gave up 3 bases and J gave up 2 bases; unmatched junction bases: 4. The germline V gene encodes CDR1 SGDLS and CDR2 YYNGEE. Full variable domain (remainder filled in from reference TRBV9 and TRBJ1-3): DSGVTQTPKHLITATGQRVTLRCSPRSGDLSVYWYQQSLDQGLQFLIQYYNGEERAKGNILERFSAQQFPDLHSELNLSSLELGDSALYFCASSAGTGPGNTIYFGEGSWLTVV.

The DNA of the CDR3 is TGTGCCAGCAGCTACAAGGGACGGAACTATGGCTACACCTTC. Residues: CASSYKGRNYGYTF. The rearrangement links TRBV7-9 to TRBJ1-2; maybe TRBD1 (5 bases). The CDR3 has 14 amino acids. Germline V gives CDR1 SEHNR, CDR2 FQNEAQ (reference sequence). The ends were cut back, 4 bases at V and 2 bases at J, with 11 bases in the middle.

V and J are TRBV5-6 and TRBJ1-1; D gene ambiguous. There are 15 residues in the CDR3. Trimming took off 0 bases at V and 1 base at J, with 10 bases between the two ends. Germline CDR1 SGHDT, CDR2 YYEEEE. The DNA for the CDR3 is TGTGCCAGCAGCTTGGGACGACACACGAACACTGAAGCTTTCTTT. Protein sequence: CASSLGRHTNTEAFF.

V usage is TRBV25-1 and J usage is TRBJ2-1; D perhaps matches TRBD1 (6 bases). Germline loops: CDR1 MGHDK, CDR2 SYGVNS. CDR3 length equals 16 residues. The V and J ends lost 6 bases and 1 base respectively, with 16 bases between them. The CDR3 here is CASRGHRVRSYNEQFF. The CDR3 bases are TGTGCCAGCAGGGGACACAGGGTTCGTTCCTACAATGAGCAGTTCTTC.